The clone carrying this T cell receptor (beta chain) was counted between two and nine times. Antigen specificity is unknown. The germline CDR1 and CDR2 sequences are SGDLS and YYNGEE. This CDR3 is built from 12 residues. V lost 3 bases and J lost 4, with 5 bases in between. The data are from a study of beta chain features in type 1 diabetes. Notes on the study in general: In every one of the four CD4+ subsets, TCRB CDR3s were moderately but significantly shorter in Type 1 diabetes patients. Across patients, naive, central memory and Treg TCRB repertoires exhibited apparently greater similarity than was observed across healthy donors.

Investigators reverse transcribed all isolated RNA, so they sequenced expressed TCRB transcripts. Clones were read by immunoSEQ multiplex PCR, and TCRdb kept only the in-frame ones, dropping some. The sample has 200,000 to 300,000 clones, approximately 15% seen once. The chain combines TRBV9 with TRBJ2-1; no reliable D call. The receptor was isolated from a man aged 25 to 40 with type 1 diabetes. Sequencing used naive CD4+ T cells from blood. The CDR3 DNA reads TGTGCCAGCAGCGCAAATTACAATGAGCAGTTCTTC. Amino acids: CASSANYNEQFF. The full variable domain, rest sourced from reference TRBV9 and TRBJ2-1, is DSGVTQTPKHLITATGQRVTLRCSPRSGDLSVYWYQQSLDQGLQFLIQYYNGEERAKGNILERFSAQQFPDLHSELNLSSLELGDSALYFCASSANYNEQFFGPGTRLTVL.